This entry lists 20 T cell receptor beta chains sequenced from one sample in a study of cytomegalovirus exposure and HLA in healthy donors. A multiplex PCR was run with 60 Vbeta primers and 13 Jbeta primers. Produced via immunoSEQ multiplex PCR; TCRdb's table is partial and in-frame only. The sample has some 100,000 clones, 70% to 75% seen once. Sequencing used PBMCs. These receptors were collected from a woman between 18 and 30 years old in good health and CMV-seropositive.

This chain uses TRBV7-9 with TRBJ1-3; perhaps TRBD1 as D (6 bases). The V and J ends lost 0 bases and 0 bases respectively, with 18 bases between them. This CDR3 is built from 19 residues. The V gene's germline CDR1 is SEHNR and CDR2 FQNEAQ (reference sequence). CDR3 DNA: TGTGCCAGCAGCTTAGCCCGCGCGCCCAGGGGCCTCTCTGGAAACACCATATATTTT. Amino acid sequence: CASSLARAPRGLSGNTIYF.

V usage is TRBV29-1 and J usage is TRBJ2-1; 8 positions agree with TRBD2. The CDR3 is made up of 12 amino acids. The germline CDR1 and CDR2 sequences are SQVTM and ANQGSEA. Germline trimming cut 7 bases from V and 5 bases from J; bases unmatched to any gene: 4. The CDR3 sequence is CSARLAHNEQFF. The CDR3 nucleotides read TGCAGCGCTCGACTAGCGCACAATGAGCAGTTCTTC.

V usage is TRBV5-5 and J usage is TRBJ1-5; D not certain. Germline lookup yields CDR1 SGHKS and CDR2 YYEKEE (reference sequence). The CDR3 has 15 amino acids. Trimming left V 4 bases short and J 2 bases short, with 13 bases between. In nucleotides, the CDR3 is TGTGCCAGCAGCCGGGGATCAACCGGCAATCAGCCCCAGCATTTT. As protein: CASSRGSTGNQPQHF.

This clone is a singleton in its sample. This chain links TRBV7-2 with TRBJ1-2; TRBD1 might be the D (5 bases). The CDR3 spans 14 residues. Trimming took off 1 base at V and 7 bases at J, with 13 bases between the two ends. The germline V gene encodes CDR1 SGHTA and CDR2 FQGNSA. DNA of the CDR3: TGTGCCAGCAGCTTAGTAAGCGGGGGGAGTGGCTACACCTTC. Translation gives CASSLVSGGSGYTF. The full variable domain, rest sourced from reference TRBV7-2 and TRBJ1-2, is GAGVSQSPSNKVTEKGKDVELRCDPISGHTALYWYRQSLGQGLEFLIYFQGNSAPDKSGLPSDRFSAERTGGSVSTLTIQRTQQEDSAVYLCASSLVSGGSGYTFGSGTRLTVV.

The chain recombines TRBV19 with TRBJ2-3; 9 bases agree with TRBD2. Germline-derived CDR1 and CDR2 are LNHDA and SQIVND (reference sequence). The V and J ends lost 3 bases and 12 bases, in that order; junction bases with no gene match: 7. This CDR3 contains 13 residues. The CDR3 coding sequence is TGTGCCAGTAGTATGGGGCTAGCGGGGCTACAGTATTTT. Translating gives CASSMGLAGLQYF.

The chain links TRBV11-3 to TRBJ2-1, with 13 bases identical to TRBD2. CDR1 and CDR2 (germline): SGHNT, YENEEA. Unmatched junction bases numbered 5, after V lost 5 bases and J lost 7 bases. There are 15 residues in the CDR3. CDR3 sequence: CASSIGLAGVNEQFF. DNA of the CDR3: TGTGCCAGCAGCATAGGACTAGCGGGAGTGAATGAGCAGTTCTTC.

The chain couples TRBV19 to TRBJ1-5; D not certain. Germline loops: CDR1 LNHDA, CDR2 SQIVND (reference sequence). Trimming pared 1 base from V and 3 bases from J, leaving 10 bases between. The CDR3 runs to 15 residues. CDR3 amino acids: CASSIVSGNNQPQHF. The CDR3 coding sequence is TGTGCCAGTAGTATAGTTTCGGGAAACAATCAGCCCCAGCATTTT.

The table lists this clone with a few counts. The chain couples TRBV27 to TRBJ1-6; 11 bases fit TRBD1. Unmatched junction bases numbered 4, after V lost 5 bases and J lost 7 bases. In germline, CDR1 is MNHEY, CDR2 SMNVEV (reference sequence). The CDR3 covers 15 residues. The CDR3 sequence: CASSPRDRGNSPLHF. The CDR3, as DNA: TGTGCCAGCAGTCCACGGGACAGGGGGAATTCACCCCTCCACTTT.

The genes are TRBV27 and TRBJ1-1; 9 bases match TRBD1. The CDR3 contains 13 residues. Germline CDR1 MNHEY, CDR2 SMNVEV (reference sequence). The J segment lost 1 base and the V segment lost 7 bases, leaving 1 base of the junction unmatched. The CDR3 nucleotides are TGTGCCAGCACGGACAGGGGGAACACTGAAGCTTTCTTT. This encodes CASTDRGNTEAFF.

In this sample, this clone turned up a few times. This chain joins TRBV5-3 and TRBJ1-1; 11 bases are shared with TRBD1. TRBV5-3 is an ORF, and what it does is uncertain. V shed 4 bases and J 6 bases; nucleotides not matched to a gene: 17. The CDR3 has 18 residues. CDR3 sequence: CARSPQENQDRGRAEAFF. CDR3 coding DNA: TGTGCCAGAAGCCCCCAGGAAAATCAGGACAGGGGGCGCGCTGAAGCTTTCTTT.

The J gene is TRBJ1-1, the V gene TRBV10-3, with D uncertain. V was shortened by 9 bases and J by 8 bases, with 19 bases between the two germline ends. Germline CDR1 and CDR2: ENHRY and SYGVKD. The CDR3 extends over 13 amino acids. CDR3 in DNA: TGTGCCATACAAAACCAGATCACGGGAGAAGCTTTCTTT. This gives the protein CAIQNQITGEAFF.

V gene TRBV6-1 combines with J gene TRBJ2-3, with D possibly being TRBD1 (5 bases). The V and J ends lost 4 bases and 1 base respectively, with 9 bases between them. Germline V lookup: CDR1 MNHNS, CDR2 SASEGT. The CDR3 loop spans 14 amino acids. The chain's CDR3 is CASSGGVRTDTQYF. CDR3 DNA: TGTGCCAGCAGTGGGGGCGTCCGCACAGATACGCAGTATTTT.

This sequence joins TRBV7-9 and TRBJ1-5; 7 bases are shared with TRBD1. V trimming: 0 bases; J trimming: 2 bases; junction bases outside the gene matches: 10. The germline CDR1 and CDR2 sequences are SEHNR and FQNEAQ (reference sequence). This CDR3 is 18 amino acids long. The CDR3 DNA is TGTGCCAGCAGCTTAGCCAGTTCCGGGACAGTCGGCAATCAGCCCCAGCATTTT. Translating gives CASSLASSGTVGNQPQHF.

This clone has more than one count but fewer than ten. The chain recombines TRBV7-3 with TRBJ2-1; TRBD2 aligns across 8 bases. The CDR3 is 17 amino acids. In germline, CDR1 is SGHTA, CDR2 FQGTGA. The trim removed 1 base at V and 12 bases at J, leaving 17 bases unmatched. CDR3 region: CASSLMSAPGTSNVQFF. CDR3 bases: TGTGCCAGCAGCTTAATGTCGGCCCCCGGGACTAGTAACGTGCAGTTCTTC.

This clone was detected only a few times. The V gene is TRBV5-4, the J gene TRBJ1-1; TRBD1 aligns across 9 bases. The germline V gene encodes CDR1 SGHNT and CDR2 YYREEE (reference sequence). The CDR3 sequence is 13 residues long. The junction had 7 bases not matched to a gene; V was cut back by 3 bases and J by 10 bases. The CDR3 DNA reads as TGTGCCAGCAGCTCCCGGACAGGGGTAACAGCTTTCTTT. It yields the protein CASSSRTGVTAFF.

V gene TRBV5-1 combines with J gene TRBJ2-7; 9 bases match TRBD2. The CDR3 is made up of 14 amino acids. Losses at the gene ends were 1 base for V and 5 bases for J; bases not matched to a gene: 4. Germline lookup yields CDR1 SGHRS and CDR2 YFSETQ. DNA for the CDR3: TGCGCCAGCAGCTTGATAGCGGGAGACGACGAGCAGTACTTC. As protein: CASSLIAGDDEQYF.

In regard to this clone: The same CDR3 can be traced to other DNA sequences in this sample. The CDR3 region is CASSLTGAQETQYF. CDR3 in DNA: TGTGCCAGCAGCTTAACGGGCGCGCAAGAGACCCAGTACTTC. V and J are TRBV7-3 and TRBJ2-5; no clear D gene. V shed 0 bases and J shed 2 bases, with 7 bases lying between them. Looked up from germline, CDR1 is SGHTA and CDR2 is FQGTGA. This CDR3 is 14 amino acids long.

The chain joins TRBV2 to TRBJ2-1, with 10 bases aligning to TRBD2. The CDR3 is 19 amino acids. Looked up from germline, CDR1 is SNHLY and CDR2 is FYNNEI. V gave up 10 bases and J gave up 1 base; unmatched junction bases: 19. CDR3 nucleotide sequence: TGTGCCACACCATCCCCCTTAGCGGGGGGCACTAAATCCTACAATGAGCAGTTCTTC. Amino acid sequence: CATPSPLAGGTKSYNEQFF.

The chain employs TRBV12-5 and TRBJ2-1, with D possibly being TRBD1 (6 bases). Germline loops: CDR1 LGHNT, CDR2 FRNRAP. V lost 5 bases and J 6 bases, leaving 11 bases between the germline ends. This CDR3 has 13 residues. As DNA, the CDR3 is TGTGCTAGTGGTGTTACAGGGTCCAATGAGCAGTTCTTC. It encodes CASGVTGSNEQFF. The full variable domain, with the rest looked up from reference TRBV12-5 and TRBJ2-1, is DARVTQTPRHKVTEMGQEVTMRCQPILGHNTVFWYRQTMMQGLELLAYFRNRAPLDDSGMPKDRFSAEMPDATLATLKIQPSEPRDSAVYFCASGVTGSNEQFFGPGTRLTVL.

The chain uses TRBV5-1 and TRBJ2-7, with a weak D call TRBD1 (6 bases). The CDR3 is made up of 14 amino acids. V lost 6 bases and J lost 5, with 18 bases in between. Germline lookup yields CDR1 SGHRS and CDR2 YFSETQ. The CDR3 is CASTLQGATDEQYF. Here the CDR3 DNA reads TGCGCCAGCACCTTACAGGGCGCAACCGACGAGCAGTACTTC.